Below are 30 T cell receptor beta chains sequenced from a single sample in a study of blood T cell repertoires in COVID-19. The repertoire was sequenced with immunoSEQ multiplex PCR; TCRdb's copy has only in-frame clones and lacks some. Of 150,000 to 200,000 clones listed, roughly nine tenths are singletons. The sample comprised peripheral blood. These receptors all come from a man between 18 and 29 years old who had recovered from COVID-19.

A few counts support this clone. The V and J genes are TRBV6-1 and TRBJ2-7, with D perhaps TRBD2 (6 bases). Trimming stripped 1 base from V and 3 bases from J, with 10 bases between. The CDR3 is 14 amino acids. Germline V gene lookup returns CDR1 MNHNS and CDR2 SASEGT. CDR3 loop: CASSEVGGGYEQYF. The DNA of the CDR3 is TGTGCCAGCAGTGAAGTGGGGGGTGGCTACGAGCAGTACTTC.

This clone appeared a few times. V is TRBV3-1 (or the pseudogene TRBV3-2) and J is TRBJ2-7; D is unresolved. This CDR3 is 12 amino acids long. Trimming removed 1 base at V and 7 bases at J, with 8 bases between. Germline CDR1 reads LGHDT; CDR2 reads YNNKEL (reference sequence). CDR3: CASSQGLVEQYF. In DNA form, the CDR3 reads TGTGCCAGCAGCCAAGGGCTGGTGGAGCAGTACTTC.

The chain carries TRBV5-8 and TRBJ1-1; no definite D call. Germline V CDR1 and CDR2: SGHTS, YDEGEE. CDR3 length equals 15 residues. The V end was cut by 0 bases, the J end by 4 bases, with 13 bases between. The CDR3 nucleotides are TGTGCCAGCAGCTTGGGAAGGGTGGAGGGCACTGAAGCTTTCTTT. Protein: CASSLGRVEGTEAFF.

This clone was counted between two and nine times. The chain has TRBV2 and TRBJ2-2; D unresolved. V lost 8 bases and J lost 5, with 12 bases in between. CDR3 size: 13 residues. The V gene's germline CDR1 is SNHLY and CDR2 FYNNEI. The CDR3 sequence: CASSKGETGELFF. The CDR3 DNA is TGTGCCAGCTCGAAAGGAGAGACCGGGGAGCTGTTTTTT.

V usage is TRBV30 and J usage is TRBJ2-7; 9 bases are shared with TRBD2. The V segment lost 5 bases and the J segment 4 bases; nucleotides outside the gene matches: 12. This CDR3 has 15 amino acids. The germline V gene encodes CDR1 GTSNPN and CDR2 SVGIG (reference sequence). CDR3 loop: CAWQFLTSGSYEQYF. The CDR3 nucleotides read TGTGCCTGGCAGTTCCTGACTAGCGGATCTTACGAGCAGTACTTC.

V and J are TRBV28 and TRBJ2-7, with 7 bases identical to TRBD1. Germline CDR1 reads MDHEN; CDR2 reads SYDVKM. The CDR3 has 14 amino acids. V lost 3 bases to trimming and J lost 2 bases; unmatched junction nucleotides: 4. CDR3 protein: CASSLWTGPYEQYF. The DNA of the CDR3 is TGTGCCAGCAGTTTGTGGACAGGACCCTACGAGCAGTACTTC.

The V and J genes are TRBV6-5 and TRBJ2-7, with D possibly TRBD1 on 6 matching bases. Germline V gene lookup returns CDR1 MNHEY and CDR2 SVGAGI. The ends were cut back, 6 bases at V and 5 bases at J, with 20 bases in the middle. CDR3 length equals 15 residues. The DNA of the CDR3 is TGTGCCAGCAGCCCAAGGAGAGGGGGAGTGAACGAGCAGTACTTC. As protein: CASSPRRGGVNEQYF.

The J gene is TRBJ2-1, the V gene TRBV24-1; TRBD1 is a possible D gene (5 bases). This CDR3 has 18 amino acids. The germline V gene encodes CDR1 KGHDR and CDR2 SFDVKD. V dropped 4 bases and J dropped 6 bases, with 24 bases sitting between them. CDR3 region: CATSDREEVDLGSNEQFF. The CDR3 coding sequence is TGTGCCACCAGTGACAGGGAAGAAGTCGACCTTGGTTCCAATGAGCAGTTCTTC.

The chain joins TRBV9 to TRBJ2-2; 8 bases map to TRBD2. Trimming took 2 bases from V and 4 from J; bases not matched to a gene: 4. CDR1 SGDLS and CDR2 YYNGEE come from the germline V gene. There are 15 residues in the CDR3. CDR3 amino acids: CASSVTGGGTGELFF. The DNA of the CDR3 is TGTGCCAGCAGCGTGACGGGAGGGGGCACCGGGGAGCTGTTTTTT.

The V call is TRBV9, the J call TRBJ2-5; TRBD2 aligns across 10 bases. V dropped 4 bases and J dropped 4; count of bases not matched to a gene: 4. Per germline, CDR1 SGDLS and CDR2 YYNGEE. There are 14 residues in the CDR3. Here the CDR3 DNA reads TGTGCCAGCAGCAACATAGCGGGAGGAGAGACCCAGTACTTC. Protein product: CASSNIAGGETQYF.

This chain joins TRBV24-1 and TRBJ2-1; 13 bases map to TRBD2. Unmatched junction bases numbered 9, after V lost 5 bases and J lost 3 bases. Germline CDR1 KGHDR, CDR2 SFDVKD. This CDR3 comprises 18 residues. The CDR3 sequence: CATSGPGTSGKVYNEQFF. The DNA of the CDR3 is TGTGCCACCAGTGGCCCCGGGACTAGCGGGAAGGTCTACAATGAGCAGTTCTTC.

The CDR3 region has the DNA TGTGCCAGCAGTTACTCGAAAAGGGGAGGGGGCAATCAGCCCCAGCATTTT. Residues: CASSYSKRGGGNQPQHF. The chain recombines TRBV6-2 or TRBV6-3 with TRBJ1-5; D perhaps matches TRBD1 (5 bases). The CDR3 is 17 amino acids. Germline V gene sequence: CDR1 MNHEY, CDR2 SVGEGT. V was trimmed by 0 bases and J by 2 bases, leaving 14 bases between them.

This sequence joins TRBV13 and TRBJ2-2; maybe TRBD2 (6 bases). The V gene's germline CDR1 is PRHDT and CDR2 FYEKMQ (reference sequence). V shed 4 bases and J shed 4 bases, with 16 bases lying between them. This CDR3 is built from 16 residues. The CDR3 nucleotides are TGTGCCAGCAGCTCCATGGGACTTTCTATCACCGGGGAGCTGTTTTTT. Amino acids: CASSSMGLSITGELFF.

Of note for this clone: This CDR3 is also generated by other DNA sequences in the sample. This sequence joins TRBV9 and TRBJ2-1; 11 bases fit TRBD2. CDR3 length: 15 amino acids. Trimming removed 0 bases from V and 10 bases from J; junction bases left unmatched: 6. Per germline, CDR1 SGDLS and CDR2 YYNGEE. The CDR3 protein is CASSVEGSGRGEQFF. Written as DNA, the CDR3 is TGTGCCAGCAGCGTAGAAGGTAGCGGGAGGGGGGAGCAGTTCTTC.

V usage is TRBV28 and J usage is TRBJ1-5; a weak D match, TRBD1 (6 bases). V shed 2 bases and J shed 6 bases, with 26 bases lying between them. Germline values: CDR1 MDHEN, CDR2 SYDVKM. The CDR3 has 19 amino acids. The CDR3 region is CASSLHLGGGGVYGQPQHF. CDR3 nucleotide sequence: TGTGCCAGCAGTTTACATTTAGGGGGGGGAGGGGTTTATGGTCAGCCCCAGCATTTT.

CDR3 protein: CAWRRVRARYNEQFF. The DNA of the CDR3 is TGTGCCTGGAGGCGGGTGAGGGCGAGGTACAATGAGCAGTTCTTC. The V gene is TRBV30, the J gene TRBJ2-1, with D tentatively TRBD2 (5 bases). V shed 3 bases and J shed 4 bases, with 16 bases lying between them. Germline V gene data show CDR1 as GTSNPN and CDR2 as SVGIG (reference sequence). The CDR3 runs 15 residues.

The chain joins TRBV27 to TRBJ2-5; TRBD2 might be the D (6 bases). The V gene lost 6 bases and the J gene lost 4 bases, with 18 bases spanning the gap. Germline CDR1 and CDR2: MNHEY and SMNVEV (reference sequence). CDR3 length: 15 residues. Here the CDR3 DNA reads TGTGCCAGCAGCGATGGACCGCAGCGGGTAGAGACCCAGTACTTC. Translated, it gives CASSDGPQRVETQYF.

Concerning this clone itself: In the same sample, other DNA sequences code for this CDR3. The rearrangement links TRBV5-1 to TRBJ2-2, with a possible D match to TRBD1 (6 bases). From germline, CDR1 is SGHRS and CDR2 YFSETQ. The CDR3 is 15 amino acids. Trimming cost V 0 bases and J 1 base, with 7 bases left between them. In DNA, the CDR3 is TGCGCCAGCAGCTTGGTACAGGGGAACACCGGGGAGCTGTTTTTT. This codes for CASSLVQGNTGELFF.

This chain connects TRBV5-4 to TRBJ2-7; 7 bases align to TRBD2. Germline V gene lookup returns CDR1 SGHNT and CDR2 YYREEE (reference sequence). The CDR3 consists of 15 residues. J lost 7 bases, V lost 4 bases, and 14 bases had no gene match. The CDR3, as DNA: TGTGCCAGCAGCAGGGAGGGATGGATGTCTCGGGAGCAGTACTTC. This codes for CASSREGWMSREQYF.

The chain has TRBV3-1 (or the pseudogene TRBV3-2) and TRBJ2-3, with 10 nucleotides matching TRBD2. Per the germline V gene, CDR1 is LGHDT and CDR2 is YNNKEL (reference sequence). V shed 3 bases, J shed 4 bases, and the junction held 7 bases outside the gene matches. CDR3 length: 16 amino acids. Here the CDR3 reads CASSQLAGAVSDTQYF. The DNA of the CDR3 is TGTGCCAGCAGCCAGCTAGCGGGAGCTGTGTCAGATACGCAGTATTTT.

This chain joins TRBV19 and TRBJ2-1; 9 nucleotides agree with TRBD2. Germline assignment: CDR1 LNHDA and CDR2 SQIVND (reference sequence). V lost 1 base, J lost 5 bases, and 3 bases stayed unmatched. The CDR3 is 15 residues long. As DNA, the CDR3 is TGTGCCAGTAGTATAGCCAGCGGGAGGAACAATGAGCAGTTCTTC. Its protein product is CASSIASGRNNEQFF.

This chain joins TRBV6-5 and TRBJ1-1; 7 bases match TRBD1. The trim removed 8 bases at V and 0 bases at J, leaving 9 bases unmatched. The CDR3 contains 15 residues. Germline assignment: CDR1 MNHEY and CDR2 SVGAGI. Here the CDR3 DNA reads TGTGCCAGCCAACCCCTACAGGGGATGAACACTGAAGCTTTCTTT. Translating it yields CASQPLQGMNTEAFF.

This sequence joins TRBV6-5 and TRBJ2-3, with D possibly TRBD2 on 6 matching bases. The CDR3 extends over 11 amino acids. V was clipped by 6 bases and J by 7 bases, with 8 bases between them. Germline V CDR1 and CDR2: MNHEY, SVGAGI. In DNA, the CDR3 is TGTGCCAGCAGGGGGACTTATACGCAGTATTTT. Amino acid sequence: CASRGTYTQYF.

The V call is TRBV5-1, the J call TRBJ2-5, with 9 nucleotides matching TRBD2. The trim removed 1 base at V and 5 bases at J, leaving 9 bases unmatched. This CDR3 region has 16 residues. Germline-derived CDR1 and CDR2 are SGHRS and YFSETQ. This chain's CDR3 is CASSLYPASGGETQYF. CDR3 sequence (DNA): TGCGCCAGCAGCTTGTACCCTGCCAGCGGGGGGGAGACCCAGTACTTC.

This chain connects TRBV11-2 to TRBJ2-2; 7 nucleotides agree with TRBD1. The CDR3 extends over 15 amino acids. V lost 0 bases, J lost 7 bases, and 5 bases stayed unmatched. Germline V CDR1 and CDR2: SGHAT, FQNNGV. The CDR3 is CASSLDGRGSGELFF. The CDR3, as DNA: TGTGCCAGCAGCTTAGATGGCAGGGGGAGCGGGGAGCTGTTTTTT. Supplemented by reference TRBV11-2 and TRBJ2-2, the full variable domain reads EAGVAQSPRYKIIEKRQSVAFWCNPISGHATLYWYQQILGQGPKLLIQFQNNGVVDDSQLPKDRFSAERLKGVDSTLKIQPAKLEDSAVYLCASSLDGRGSGELFFGEGSRLTVL.

J is TRBJ2-3 and V is TRBV9, with 7 bases matching TRBD2. The CDR3 length is 15 residues. CDR1 SGDLS and CDR2 YYNGEE come from the germline V gene. Unmatched junction bases numbered 10, after V lost 7 bases and J lost 2 bases. CDR3 coding DNA: TGTGCCAGCCGAATGTCGGGGAGGGACACAGATACGCAGTATTTT. Its translation is CASRMSGRDTDTQYF. Drawing the rest from reference TRBV9 and TRBJ2-3, the complete variable domain is DSGVTQTPKHLITATGQRVTLRCSPRSGDLSVYWYQQSLDQGLQFLIQYYNGEERAKGNILERFSAQQFPDLHSELNLSSLELGDSALYFCASRMSGRDTDTQYFGPGTRLTVL.

This chain uses TRBV5-1 with TRBJ1-5, with 7 nucleotides matching TRBD1. CDR3 length equals 15 residues. Germline CDR1 SGHRS, CDR2 YFSETQ. V shed 5 bases, J shed 1 base, and the junction held 6 bases outside the gene matches. Written as DNA, the CDR3 is TGCGCCAGCAGAACCGGGACAGCAAGCAATCAGCCCCAGCATTTT. Amino acid sequence: CASRTGTASNQPQHF.

The V call is TRBV11-3, the J call TRBJ2-1; 7 nucleotides agree with TRBD2. CDR3 length equals 14 residues. Trimming removed 5 bases from V and 5 bases from J; junction bases left unmatched: 6. Germline V gives CDR1 SGHNT, CDR2 YENEEA. The CDR3 reads CASSRGDANNEQFF. The CDR3 DNA is TGTGCCAGCAGCCGGGGGGACGCTAACAATGAGCAGTTCTTC.

CDR3 sequence (DNA): TGTGCCAGTAGTATCCAGGGCGAGACCCAGTACTTC. Translating gives CASSIQGETQYF. The chain recombines TRBV19 with TRBJ2-5; maybe TRBD1 (5 bases). The CDR3 contains 12 residues. The V and J ends lost 3 bases and 5 bases respectively, with 7 bases between them. Germline CDR1 is LNHDA and CDR2 is SQIVND (reference sequence).

The CDR3 loop reads CASSQGEGAEEQYF. In DNA form, the CDR3 reads TGTGCCAGCAGCCAAGGGGAGGGAGCGGAAGAGCAGTACTTC. The chain couples TRBV4-2 to TRBJ2-7; 7 bases agree with TRBD2. Germline-derived CDR1 and CDR2 are LGHNA and YNFKEQ. The CDR3 totals 14 residues. J lost 7 bases, V lost 1 base, and 7 bases had no gene match.